This T cell receptor beta chain was sequenced for a study of blood T cell repertoires in COVID-19. The wider study: COVID-19 samples from acute and convalescent phases originated in the United States, Italy and Spain.

TCRdb's table, derived via immunoSEQ multiplex PCR, lists solely in-frame clones and lacks some. The sample has approximately 180,000 clones, over 75% seen once. The sequence came from a woman in her 70s with acute or convalescent COVID-19. Input material: peripheral blood.

The CDR3 DNA follows: TGTGCCAGCAGTCTAACGGAAGAGGGAAGGCAGTATTTT. This gives the protein CASSLTEEGRQYF. V and J are TRBV27 and TRBJ2-3, with D possibly being TRBD2 (5 bases). Germline loops: CDR1 MNHEY, CDR2 SMNVEV (reference sequence). Trimming shortened V by 5 bases and J by 11 bases, and 17 bases separated the two germline ends. The CDR3 contains 13 residues.